This T cell receptor (beta chain) is from a study of blood T cell repertoires in COVID-19. Study at large: The United States, Italy and Spain were the sources of the acute and convalescent COVID-19 samples. In each case, the material was cDNA or gDNA derived from T cells, B-cell-depleted T cells, or PBMCs.

Original methodology: Amplifying reference gene primers gave estimates of nucleated cell counts. TCRdb's table, derived via immunoSEQ multiplex PCR, lists solely in-frame clones and lacks some. V and J calls and clone size are as listed in that table; D and trimming were resolved from the DNA. Of around 98,000 clones listed, about 90% are singletons. Germline values: CDR1 MNHEY, CDR2 SMNVEV (reference sequence). With 4 bases clipped from V and 5 bases from J, the junction kept 3 bases outside the gene matches. CDR3 length: 16 amino acids. This chain links TRBV27 with TRBJ2-2, with 14 bases that match TRBD2. The receptor was derived from a man in his 70s with acute or convalescent COVID-19. Sequenced sample: peripheral blood. In nucleotides, the CDR3 is TGTGCCAGCAGTTACGGACTAGCGGGGGGTACCGGGGAGCTGTTTTTT. Amino acid sequence: CASSYGLAGGTGELFF.